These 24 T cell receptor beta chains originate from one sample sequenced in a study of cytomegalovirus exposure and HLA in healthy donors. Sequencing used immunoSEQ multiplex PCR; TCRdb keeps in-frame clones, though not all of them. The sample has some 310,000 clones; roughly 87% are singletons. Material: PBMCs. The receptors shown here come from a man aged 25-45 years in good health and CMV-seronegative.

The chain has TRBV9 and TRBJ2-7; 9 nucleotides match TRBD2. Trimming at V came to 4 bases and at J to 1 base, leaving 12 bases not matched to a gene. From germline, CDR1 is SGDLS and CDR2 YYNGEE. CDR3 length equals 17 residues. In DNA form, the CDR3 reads TGTGCCAGCAGCTCTTCCACGCGGGCGGGGGGGTCCTACGAGCAGTACTTC. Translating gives CASSSSTRAGGSYEQYF.

The CDR3 DNA is TGTGCCTGGAACGGACCCGGGACAGGGACCCAGCCCCAGCATTTT. Translated, it gives CAWNGPGTGTQPQHF. The chain is built from TRBV30 and TRBJ1-5; 9 positions match TRBD1. The V gene end was trimmed by 4 bases and the J gene end by 7 bases; junction bases not matched to a gene: 11. The germline CDR1 and CDR2 sequences are GTSNPN and SVGIG (reference sequence). The CDR3 has 15 residues.

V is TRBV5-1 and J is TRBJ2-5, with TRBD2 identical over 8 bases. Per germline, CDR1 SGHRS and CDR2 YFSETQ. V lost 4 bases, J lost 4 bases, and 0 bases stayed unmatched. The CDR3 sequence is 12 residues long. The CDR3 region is CASSREGETQYF. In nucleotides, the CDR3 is TGCGCCAGCAGCCGGGAGGGAGAGACCCAGTACTTC.

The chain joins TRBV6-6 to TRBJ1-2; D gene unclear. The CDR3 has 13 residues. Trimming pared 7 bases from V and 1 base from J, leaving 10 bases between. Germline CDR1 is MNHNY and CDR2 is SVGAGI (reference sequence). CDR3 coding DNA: TGTGCCAGCATTGGCAAACGTAACTATGGCTACACCTTC. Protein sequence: CASIGKRNYGYTF.

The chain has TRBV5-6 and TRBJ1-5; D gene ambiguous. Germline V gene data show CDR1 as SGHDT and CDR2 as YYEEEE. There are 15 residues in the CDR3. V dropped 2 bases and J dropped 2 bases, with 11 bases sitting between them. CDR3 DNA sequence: TGTGCCAGCAGCTTATATGGGAGGGGCAATCAGCCCCAGCATTTT. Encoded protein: CASSLYGRGNQPQHF.

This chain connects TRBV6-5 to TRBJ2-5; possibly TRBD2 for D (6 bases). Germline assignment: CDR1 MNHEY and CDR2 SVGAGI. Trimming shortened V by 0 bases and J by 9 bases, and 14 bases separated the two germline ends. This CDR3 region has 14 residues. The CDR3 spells CASSYSRGSTAQYF. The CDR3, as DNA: TGTGCCAGCAGTTACTCACGGGGGTCTACGGCCCAGTACTTC.

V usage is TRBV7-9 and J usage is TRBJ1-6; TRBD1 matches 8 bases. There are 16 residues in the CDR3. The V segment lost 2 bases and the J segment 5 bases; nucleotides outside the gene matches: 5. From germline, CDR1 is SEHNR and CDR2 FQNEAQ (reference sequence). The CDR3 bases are TGTGCCAGCAGCTTAACTGGACAGGGCGATAATTCACCCCTCCACTTT. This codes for CASSLTGQGDNSPLHF.

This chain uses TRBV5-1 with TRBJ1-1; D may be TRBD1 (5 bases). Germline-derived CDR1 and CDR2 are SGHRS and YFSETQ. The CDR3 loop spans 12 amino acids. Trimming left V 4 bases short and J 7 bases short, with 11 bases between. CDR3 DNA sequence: TGCGCCAGCAGCCCGGGGGGGAGTGAAGCTTTCTTT. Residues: CASSPGGSEAFF.

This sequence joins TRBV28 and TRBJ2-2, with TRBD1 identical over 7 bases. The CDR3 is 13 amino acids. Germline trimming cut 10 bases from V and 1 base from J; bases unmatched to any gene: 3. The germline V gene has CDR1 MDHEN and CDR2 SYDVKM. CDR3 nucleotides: TGTGCCACCGGGGACAGGAACACCGGGGAGCTGTTTTTT. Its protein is CATGDRNTGELFF.

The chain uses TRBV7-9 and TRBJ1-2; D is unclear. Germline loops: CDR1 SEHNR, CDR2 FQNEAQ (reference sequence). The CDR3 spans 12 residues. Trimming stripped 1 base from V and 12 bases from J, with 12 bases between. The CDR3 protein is CASSLGTVDHTF. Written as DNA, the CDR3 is TGTGCCAGCAGCTTAGGCACGGTAGATCACACCTTC.

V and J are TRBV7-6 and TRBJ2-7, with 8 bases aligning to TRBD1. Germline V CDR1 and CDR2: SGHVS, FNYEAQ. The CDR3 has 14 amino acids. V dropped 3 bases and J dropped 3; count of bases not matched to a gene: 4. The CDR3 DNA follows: TGTGCCAGCAGCTTGACAGGGGCGGGCTACGAGCAGTACTTC. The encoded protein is CASSLTGAGYEQYF.

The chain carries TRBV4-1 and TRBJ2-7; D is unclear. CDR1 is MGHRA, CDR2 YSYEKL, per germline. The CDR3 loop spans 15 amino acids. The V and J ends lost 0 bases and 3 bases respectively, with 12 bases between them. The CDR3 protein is CASSQDLRFSYEQYF. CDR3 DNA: TGCGCCAGCAGCCAAGATTTACGATTCAGCTACGAGCAGTACTTC.

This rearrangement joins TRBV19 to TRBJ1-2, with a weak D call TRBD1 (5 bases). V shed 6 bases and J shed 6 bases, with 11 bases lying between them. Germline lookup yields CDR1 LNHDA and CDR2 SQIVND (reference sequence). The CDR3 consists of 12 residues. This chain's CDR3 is CASRGVFDGYTF. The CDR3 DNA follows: TGTGCCAGTAGAGGGGTATTCGATGGCTACACCTTC. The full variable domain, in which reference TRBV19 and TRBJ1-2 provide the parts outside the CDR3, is DGGITQSPKYLFRKEGQNVTLSCEQNLNHDAMYWYRQDPGQGLRLIYYSQIVNDFQKGDIAEGYSVSREKKESFPLTVTSAQKNPTAFYLCASRGVFDGYTFGSGTRLTVV.

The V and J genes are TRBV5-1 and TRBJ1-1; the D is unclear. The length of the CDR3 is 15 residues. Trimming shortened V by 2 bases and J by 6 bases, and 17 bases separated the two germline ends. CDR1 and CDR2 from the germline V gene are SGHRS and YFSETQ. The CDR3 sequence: CASSFERAGPSEAFF. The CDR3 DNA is TGCGCCAGCAGCTTCGAAAGAGCAGGCCCTTCTGAAGCTTTCTTT.

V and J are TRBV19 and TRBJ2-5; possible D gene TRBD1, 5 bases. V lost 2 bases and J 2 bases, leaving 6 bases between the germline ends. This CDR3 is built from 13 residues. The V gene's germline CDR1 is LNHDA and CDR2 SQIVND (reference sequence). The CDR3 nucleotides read TGTGCCAGTAGTATAACAGGTCAAGAGACCCAGTACTTC. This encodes CASSITGQETQYF.

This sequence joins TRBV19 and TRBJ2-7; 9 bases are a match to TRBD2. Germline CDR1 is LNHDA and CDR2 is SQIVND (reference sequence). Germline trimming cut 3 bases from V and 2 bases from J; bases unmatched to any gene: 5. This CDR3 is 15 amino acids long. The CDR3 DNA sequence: TGTGCCAGTAGTATGGCTAGCGGGGATACCTACGAGCAGTACTTC. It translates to CASSMASGDTYEQYF.

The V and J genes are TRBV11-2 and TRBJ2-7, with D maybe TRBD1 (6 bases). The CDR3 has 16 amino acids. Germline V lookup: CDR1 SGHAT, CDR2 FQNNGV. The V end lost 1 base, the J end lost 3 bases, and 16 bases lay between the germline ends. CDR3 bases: TGTGCCAGCAGCTTAGTTTTTGGACAGCGGTTCTACGAGCAGTACTTC. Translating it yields CASSLVFGQRFYEQYF.

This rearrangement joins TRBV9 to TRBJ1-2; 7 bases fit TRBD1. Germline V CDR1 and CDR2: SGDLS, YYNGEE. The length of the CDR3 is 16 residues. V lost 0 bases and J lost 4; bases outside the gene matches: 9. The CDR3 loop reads CASSVAGFGTVYGYTF. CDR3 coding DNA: TGTGCCAGCAGCGTAGCCGGTTTCGGGACAGTCTATGGCTACACCTTC.

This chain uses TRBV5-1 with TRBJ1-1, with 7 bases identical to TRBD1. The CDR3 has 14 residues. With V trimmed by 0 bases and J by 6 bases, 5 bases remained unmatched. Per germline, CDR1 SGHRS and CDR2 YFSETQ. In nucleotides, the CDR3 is TGCGCCAGCAGCTTGGGACAGGGTGAGGCTGAAGCTTTCTTT. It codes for CASSLGQGEAEAFF.

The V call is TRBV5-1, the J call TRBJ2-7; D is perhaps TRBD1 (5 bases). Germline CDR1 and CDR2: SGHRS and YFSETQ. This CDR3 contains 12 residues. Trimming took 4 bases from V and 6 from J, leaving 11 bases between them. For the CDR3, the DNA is TGCGCCAGCAGCCAACCAGGGCCCGAGCAGTACTTC. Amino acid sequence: CASSQPGPEQYF.

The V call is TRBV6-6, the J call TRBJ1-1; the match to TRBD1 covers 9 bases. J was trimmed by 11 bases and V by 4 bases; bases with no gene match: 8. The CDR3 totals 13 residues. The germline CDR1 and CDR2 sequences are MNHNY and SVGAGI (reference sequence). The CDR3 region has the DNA TGTGCCAGCAGTTCCGGGACAGGGTTTGGGGCTTTCTTT. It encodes CASSSGTGFGAFF.

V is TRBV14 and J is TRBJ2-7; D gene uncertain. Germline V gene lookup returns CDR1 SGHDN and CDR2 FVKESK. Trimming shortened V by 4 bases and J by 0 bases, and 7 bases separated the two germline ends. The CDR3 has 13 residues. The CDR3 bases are TGTGCCAGCAGCCCGTCCAGCTCCTACGAGCAGTACTTC. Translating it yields CASSPSSSYEQYF.

The CDR3 bases are TGTGCCAGCAGCTTAGCGTCCGGGACAGGGGTTTCAGGCGGAAACACCATATATTTT. Its protein is CASSLASGTGVSGGNTIYF. The J gene is TRBJ1-3, the V gene TRBV7-6; 10 bases agree with TRBD1. Germline assignment: CDR1 SGHVS and CDR2 FNYEAQ. J gave up 4 bases and V 0 bases, and 12 bases lay outside the gene matches. The length of the CDR3 is 19 residues.

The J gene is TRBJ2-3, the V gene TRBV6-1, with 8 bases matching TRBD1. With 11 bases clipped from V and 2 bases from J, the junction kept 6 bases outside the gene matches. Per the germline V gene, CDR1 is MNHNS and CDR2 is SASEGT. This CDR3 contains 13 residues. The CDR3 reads CAGRQGITDTQYF. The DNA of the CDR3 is TGTGCCGGCCGACAGGGGATCACAGATACGCAGTATTTT.